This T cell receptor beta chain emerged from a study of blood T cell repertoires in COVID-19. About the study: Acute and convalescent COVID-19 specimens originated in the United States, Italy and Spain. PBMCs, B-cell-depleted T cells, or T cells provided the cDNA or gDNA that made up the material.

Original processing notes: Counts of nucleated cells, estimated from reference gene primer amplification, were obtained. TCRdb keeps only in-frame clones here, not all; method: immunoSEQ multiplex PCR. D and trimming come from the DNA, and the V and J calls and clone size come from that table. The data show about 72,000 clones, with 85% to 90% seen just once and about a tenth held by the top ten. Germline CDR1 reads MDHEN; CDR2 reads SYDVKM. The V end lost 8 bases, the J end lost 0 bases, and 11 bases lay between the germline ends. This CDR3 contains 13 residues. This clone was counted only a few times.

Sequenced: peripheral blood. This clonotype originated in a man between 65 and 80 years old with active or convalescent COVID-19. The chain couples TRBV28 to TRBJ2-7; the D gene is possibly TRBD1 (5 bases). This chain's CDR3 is CASFSGPSYEQYF. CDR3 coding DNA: TGTGCCAGCTTCTCAGGGCCCTCCTACGAGCAGTACTTC.